This T cell receptor beta chain comes out of a study of CD8 T cells in Susac syndrome. Reverse transcription of 0.5 to 1 ug RNA was performed with random hexamers. TCRdb re-called the immunoSEQ multiplex PCR reads with MiXCR, one entry per CDR3 protein. The data hold about 210,000 distinct CDR3 sequences, with around 93% observed a single time. The germline V gene encodes CDR1 MNHNS and CDR2 SASEGT. V lost 6 bases and J 2 bases, leaving 16 bases between the germline ends. The CDR3 runs 15 residues. The clonotype comes from a human donor in good health. The specimen was CD4+ T cells from PBMCs. This chain uses TRBV6-1 with TRBJ1-1; tentative D call: TRBD1 (6 bases). CDR3 protein: CASSLDYRVNTEAFF. In DNA, the CDR3 is TGTGCCAGCAGCCTCGATTACAGGGTTAACACTGAAGCTTTCTTT.